The entry below gives a single TCR beta chain sequence along with its context. The antigen remains undetermined. Under the authors' procedure: Matches were rare between published virus-specific TCRB sequences and patient CD8+ clones exceeding 1%. The method was immunoSEQ multiplex PCR; TCRdb's version includes in-frame clones alone and lacks a portion of them. From that table come the V and J calls and clone size; the DNA was used to work out D and trimming. Of 10,000 to 11,000 clones listed, around nine tenths are singletons. This specimen comes from a study of somatic mutations in cytotoxic T cells in rheumatoid arthritis. Study-level findings and limits: It was found that CD8+ T-cell clonality in rheumatoid arthritis patients did not differ significantly from that in age-matched healthy controls.

Germline V gene sequence: CDR1 LNHDA, CDR2 SQIVND (reference sequence). The germline V and J ends were trimmed by 5 bases and 5 bases, with 9 bases remaining between them. There are 12 residues in the CDR3. This chain uses TRBV19 with TRBJ2-5; D perhaps matches TRBD2 (5 bases). The sequence came from a woman aged 18-30 years with rheumatoid arthritis. Sequencing was carried out using CD8+ T cells sorted from blood. The chain's CDR3 is CASSSIAETQYF. In DNA, the CDR3 is TGTGCCAGTAGTTCCATAGCGGAGACCCAGTACTTC.